Here is one TCR beta chain with its context. This record comes from a study of T cell changes during pregnancy in multiple sclerosis. Germline CDR1 SGHDN, CDR2 FVKESK. Trimming left V 5 bases short and J 0 bases short, with 12 bases between. The CDR3 has 15 amino acids. The repertoire was sequenced with immunoSEQ multiplex PCR; TCRdb's copy has only in-frame clones and lacks some. The table lists tens of thousands of clones, 85% to 90% of them singletons. This chain joins TRBV14 and TRBJ2-3, with D perhaps TRBD2 (5 bases). Sequencing was performed on peripheral blood, taken after pregnancy. This sequence originates from a female donor in good health, enrolled as a control in a pregnancy study. The CDR3 bases are TGTGCCAGCAGCACCGGGCGGACTAGCACAGATACGCAGTATTTT. This gives the protein CASSTGRTSTDTQYF.